The 16 T cell receptor beta chains below were found in one sample sequenced in a study of blood T cells in healthy people across ages. A second PCR, run for roughly 7 to 12 cycles, used a sample-barcoded 5' primer plus a J-beta primer mix. TCRdb reprocessed the 5' RACE reads with MiXCR, giving one entry per CDR3 protein. The sample holds 1.5 million to 2 million distinct CDR3 sequences; about 35% are singletons and the top ten take around 11%. Sequencing was done on a sample of blood. These receptors were taken from a woman in her 30s in good health.

The chain combines TRBV20-1 with TRBJ1-2, with D possibly matching TRBD1 (6 bases). With 3 bases removed from V and 8 bases from J, the gap between germline ends came to 16 bases. CDR1 and CDR2 from the germline V gene are DFQATT and SNEGSKA (reference sequence). The CDR3 extends over 13 amino acids. The CDR3 spells CSARWGPEGGYTF. CDR3 DNA sequence: TGCAGTGCTAGGTGGGGGCCTGAAGGCGGCTACACCTTC.

V usage is TRBV4-1 and J usage is TRBJ2-3; weak D call: TRBD1 (6 bases). The CDR3 loop spans 17 amino acids. V dropped 0 bases and J dropped 1 base, with 14 bases sitting between them. Germline V lookup: CDR1 MGHRA, CDR2 YSYEKL. This CDR3 is CASSQDSQGLGTDTQYF. CDR3 nucleotides: TGCGCCAGCAGCCAAGATTCACAGGGTTTGGGCACAGATACGCAGTATTTT.

The chain has TRBV9 and TRBJ2-7, with 9 bases lining up with TRBD2. The ends lost 0 bases at V and 3 bases at J; junction bases unmatched: 4. Germline V gives CDR1 SGDLS, CDR2 YYNGEE. The CDR3 is 15 residues long. The CDR3 nucleotides read TGTGCCAGCAGCGTAGTAGCTAGCGGGATCTACGAGCAGTACTTC. It codes for CASSVVASGIYEQYF.

This clonotype is a singleton in its sample. A much larger clonotype is one base distant, so this may be a read error. The chain joins TRBV20-1 to TRBJ2-1; 7 nucleotides agree with TRBD2. This CDR3 region has 16 residues. Trimming cost V 0 bases and J 2 bases; bases outside gene matches: 7. In germline, CDR1 is DFQATT, CDR2 SNEGSKA (reference sequence). The CDR3 bases are TGCAGTGCTAGAGATATAACTAGCGAGACCTACAATGAGCAGTTCTTC. Translating it yields CSARDITSETYNEQFF.

The V call is TRBV7-2, the J call TRBJ2-7; TRBD2 aligns across 8 bases. The V gene end was trimmed by 5 bases and the J gene end by 7 bases; junction bases not matched to a gene: 13. Germline V gene lookup returns CDR1 SGHTA and CDR2 FQGNSA. This CDR3 has 15 residues. The CDR3 DNA is TGTGCCAGCAGCCCGAGTACGGGGGGGCCCCGGGAGCAGTACTTC. Protein sequence: CASSPSTGGPREQYF.

Only a few counts were recorded for this clonotype. V and J are TRBV5-1 and TRBJ2-1; tentatively, D is TRBD2 (7 bases). The ends were cut back, 7 bases at V and 5 bases at J, with 16 bases in the middle. Germline V CDR1 and CDR2: SGHRS, YFSETQ. The CDR3 loop spans 14 amino acids. The CDR3 nucleotides read TGCGCCAGCTCTGGGGGGGGCCGGGACAATGAGCAGTTCTTC. As protein: CASSGGGRDNEQFF.

This clonotype was recorded a few times. This CDR3 reads CASRPPGLAGERSYNEQFF. In DNA, the CDR3 is TGTGCCAGCAGACCTCCGGGACTAGCGGGAGAGAGGTCCTACAATGAGCAGTTCTTC. The chain links TRBV11-2 to TRBJ2-1; 14 bases are shared with TRBD2. Germline V gives CDR1 SGHAT, CDR2 FQNNGV. V lost 6 bases and J lost 1; bases outside the gene matches: 11. This CDR3 has 19 residues.

This clonotype was counted only a few times. This chain uses TRBV12-3 or TRBV12-4 with TRBJ1-4; a weak D match, TRBD1 (5 bases). V was cut by 8 bases and J by 7 bases, with 20 bases left in between. This CDR3 region has 15 residues. The CDR3 DNA is TGTGCCAGCGGTCGAGGCGGCAGGGTTGCTGAAAAACTGTTTTTT. This translates into CASGRGGRVAEKLFF.

This clonotype showed up many times. This chain links TRBV5-1 with TRBJ2-7; D is perhaps TRBD1 (6 bases). CDR1 SGHRS and CDR2 YFSETQ come from the germline V gene. This CDR3 has 14 residues. The V and J ends lost 0 bases and 7 bases respectively, with 14 bases between them. The CDR3 coding sequence is TGCGCCAGCAGCTTGGGGGGGCTGCAGGAGGAGCAGTACTTC. Translated, it gives CASSLGGLQEEQYF.

The rearrangement joins TRBV7-2 to TRBJ1-2, with D perhaps TRBD1 (5 bases). This CDR3 region has 13 residues. Trimming pared 4 bases from V and 7 bases from J, leaving 13 bases between. Germline CDR1 reads SGHTA; CDR2 reads FQGNSA. The CDR3 DNA reads TGTGCCAGCAGCTCGGGGGTCCGCCGTGGCTACACCTTC. Residues: CASSSGVRRGYTF.

This clonotype was found a few times. The chain has TRBV12-3 or TRBV12-4 and TRBJ2-1; D perhaps matches TRBD1 (7 bases). V lost 5 bases, J lost 4 bases, and 12 bases lay in between. There are 14 residues in the CDR3. The CDR3 coding sequence is TGTGCCAGCAGTGCGGGACAGAGATACAATGAGCAGTTCTTC. Translated: CASSAGQRYNEQFF.

This sequence joins TRBV11-2 and TRBJ2-3; D not certain. The CDR3 is made up of 14 amino acids. Germline lookup yields CDR1 SGHAT and CDR2 FQNNGV. The germline V and J ends were trimmed by 2 bases and 0 bases, with 6 bases remaining between them. The CDR3 loop reads CASSLYDSTDTQYF. Written as DNA, the CDR3 is TGTGCCAGCAGCTTATATGACAGCACAGATACGCAGTATTTT.

The chain employs TRBV20-1 and TRBJ2-1, with 8 bases lining up with TRBD2. Per the germline V gene, CDR1 is DFQATT and CDR2 is SNEGSKA (reference sequence). V lost 0 bases, J lost 12 bases, and 7 bases stayed unmatched. The CDR3 length is 13 residues. CDR3 protein: CSARDGLAGSQFF. In nucleotides, the CDR3 is TGCAGTGCTAGAGACGGGTTAGCGGGGTCGCAGTTCTTC.

Notes on this clonotype: The junction differs from germline at one of its ends, possibly a read error. The rearrangement uses TRBV6-1 and TRBJ2-4; TRBD2 aligns across 12 bases. Germline V lookup: CDR1 MNHNS, CDR2 SASEGT. The CDR3 is 18 amino acids. The CDR3 sequence is CASSLPTSGSDMKNNQYF. The DNA of the CDR3 is TGTGCCAGCAGCCTACCGACTAGCGGGAGTGATATGAAAAACAATCAGTACTTC.

The chain couples TRBV2 to TRBJ2-7; D is undetermined. Germline V gene data show CDR1 as SNHLY and CDR2 as FYNNEI. V dropped 3 bases and J dropped 0 bases, with 12 bases sitting between them. There are 15 residues in the CDR3. CDR3: CASSDGVLSSYEQYF. The CDR3 nucleotides read TGTGCCAGCAGTGACGGAGTCTTAAGCTCCTACGAGCAGTACTTC. The full variable domain, with the rest looked up from reference TRBV2 and TRBJ2-7, is EPEVTQTPSHQVTQMGQEVILRCVPISNHLYFYWYRQILGQKVEFLVSFYNNEISEKSEIFDDQFSVERPDGSNFTLKIRSTKLEDSAMYFCASSDGVLSSYEQYFGPGTRLTVT.

There are a few counts of this clonotype. The rearrangement links TRBV29-1 to TRBJ2-1; 8 positions agree with TRBD1. The CDR3 sequence is 15 residues long. Germline CDR1 SQVTM, CDR2 ANQGSEA. V lost 2 bases, J lost 8 bases, and 11 bases stayed unmatched. CDR3: CSVEWTDRVSDEQFF. CDR3 in DNA: TGCAGCGTTGAATGGACGGACAGGGTATCGGATGAGCAGTTCTTC.